This T cell receptor (beta chain) emerged from a study of T cells in Graves' hyperthyroidism and ophthalmopathy. Researchers took RNA transcripts and amplified the TCR beta CDR3 regions from them. HTBI primers were the set used in a first-round RT-PCR of the TCR CDR3. TCRdb fed the multiplex PCR reads into MiXCR, producing one record per CDR3 protein. The table has 400,000 to 500,000 distinct CDR3 sequences, roughly 13% seen once. This clonotype came up many times. Over 18 months, lack of ophthalmopathy progression marked Graves' hyperthyroidism as stable. The sample taken for sequencing was blood. This clonotype was sampled from a woman younger than 30 with Graves' hyperthyroidism.

The CDR3 sequence is CASSLLTTGKSYNEQFF. CDR3 coding DNA: TGTGCCAGCAGTCTCCTTACGACCGGGAAATCCTACAATGAGCAGTTCTTC. The genes are TRBV27 and TRBJ2-1, with D possibly TRBD2 on 5 matching bases. CDR3 length: 17 amino acids. The ends were cut back, 5 bases at V and 1 base at J, with 18 bases in the middle. Germline V gene data show CDR1 as MNHEY and CDR2 as SMNVEV (reference sequence).